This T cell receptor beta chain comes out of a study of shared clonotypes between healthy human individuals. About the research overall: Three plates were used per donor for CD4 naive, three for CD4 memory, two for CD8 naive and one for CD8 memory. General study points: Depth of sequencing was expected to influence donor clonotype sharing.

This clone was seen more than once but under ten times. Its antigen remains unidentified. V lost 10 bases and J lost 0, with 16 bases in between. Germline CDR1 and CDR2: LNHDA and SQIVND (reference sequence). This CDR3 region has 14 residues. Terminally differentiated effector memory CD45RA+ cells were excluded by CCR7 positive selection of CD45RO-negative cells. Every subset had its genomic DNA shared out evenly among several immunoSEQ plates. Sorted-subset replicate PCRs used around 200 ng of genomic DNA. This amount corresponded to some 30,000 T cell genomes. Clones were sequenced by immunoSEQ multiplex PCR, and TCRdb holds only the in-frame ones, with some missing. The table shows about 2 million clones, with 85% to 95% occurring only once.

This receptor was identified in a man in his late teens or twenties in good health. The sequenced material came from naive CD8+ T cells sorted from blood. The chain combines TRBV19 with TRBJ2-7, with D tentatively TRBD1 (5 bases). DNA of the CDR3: TGTGCCACCAGAAGACAGTCCAACTCCTACGAGCAGTACTTC. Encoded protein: CATRRQSNSYEQYF.